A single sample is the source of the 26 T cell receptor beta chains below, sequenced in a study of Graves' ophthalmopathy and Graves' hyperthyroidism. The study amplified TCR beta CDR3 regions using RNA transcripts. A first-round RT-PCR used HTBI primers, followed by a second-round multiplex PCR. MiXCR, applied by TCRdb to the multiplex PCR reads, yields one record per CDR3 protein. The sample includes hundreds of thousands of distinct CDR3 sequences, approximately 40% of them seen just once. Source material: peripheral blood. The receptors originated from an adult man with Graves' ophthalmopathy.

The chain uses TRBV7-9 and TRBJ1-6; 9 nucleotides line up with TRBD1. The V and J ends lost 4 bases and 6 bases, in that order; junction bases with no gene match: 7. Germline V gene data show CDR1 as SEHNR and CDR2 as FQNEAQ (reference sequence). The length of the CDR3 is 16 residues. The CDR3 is CASSSKAGQGNSPLHF. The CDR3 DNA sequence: TGTGCCAGCAGCTCCAAGGCGGGACAGGGTAATTCACCCCTCCACTTT.

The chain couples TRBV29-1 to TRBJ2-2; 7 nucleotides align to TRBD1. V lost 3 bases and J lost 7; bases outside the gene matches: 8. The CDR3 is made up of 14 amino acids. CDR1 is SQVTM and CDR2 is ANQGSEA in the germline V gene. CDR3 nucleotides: TGCAGCGTTGATGGGCAGGGGGTTGGCGGGGAGCTGTTTTTT. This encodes CSVDGQGVGGELFF.

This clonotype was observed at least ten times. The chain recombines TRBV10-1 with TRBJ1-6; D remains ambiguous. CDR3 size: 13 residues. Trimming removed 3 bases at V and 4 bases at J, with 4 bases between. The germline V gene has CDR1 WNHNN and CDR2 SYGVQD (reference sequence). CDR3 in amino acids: CASSDSYNSPLHF. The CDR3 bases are TGCGCCAGCAGTGACAGTTATAATTCACCCCTCCACTTT.

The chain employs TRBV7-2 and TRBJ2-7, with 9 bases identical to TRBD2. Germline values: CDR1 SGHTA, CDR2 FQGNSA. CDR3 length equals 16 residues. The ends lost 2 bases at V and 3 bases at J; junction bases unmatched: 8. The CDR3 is CASSLIGLAGIYEQYF. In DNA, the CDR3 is TGTGCCAGCAGCTTAATCGGGCTAGCGGGAATCTACGAGCAGTACTTC.

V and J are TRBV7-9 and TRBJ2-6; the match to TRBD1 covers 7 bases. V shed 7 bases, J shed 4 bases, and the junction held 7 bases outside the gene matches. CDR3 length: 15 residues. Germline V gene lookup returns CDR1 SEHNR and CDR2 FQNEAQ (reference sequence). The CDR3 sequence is CASNPSGQGANVLTF. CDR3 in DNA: TGTGCCAGCAACCCCTCGGGACAGGGGGCCAACGTCCTGACTTTC.

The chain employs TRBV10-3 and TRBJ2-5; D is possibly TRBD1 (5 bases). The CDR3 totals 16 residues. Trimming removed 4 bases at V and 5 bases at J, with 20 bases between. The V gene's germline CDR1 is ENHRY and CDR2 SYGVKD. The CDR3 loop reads CAISVRSNKGLETQYF. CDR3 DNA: TGTGCCATCAGTGTCAGGTCCAACAAGGGGTTGGAGACCCAGTACTTC.

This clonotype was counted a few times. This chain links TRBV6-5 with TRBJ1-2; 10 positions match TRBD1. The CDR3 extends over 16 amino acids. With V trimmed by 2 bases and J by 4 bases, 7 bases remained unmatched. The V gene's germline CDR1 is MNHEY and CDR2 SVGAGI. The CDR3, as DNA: TGTGCCAGCAGTTACCTCGGACAGGGGGTTGCCTATGGCTACACCTTC. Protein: CASSYLGQGVAYGYTF.

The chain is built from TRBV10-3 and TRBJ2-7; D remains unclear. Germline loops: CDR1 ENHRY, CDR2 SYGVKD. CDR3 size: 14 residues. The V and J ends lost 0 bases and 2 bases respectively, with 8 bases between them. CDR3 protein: CAISESRFPYEQYF. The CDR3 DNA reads TGTGCCATCAGTGAGTCGAGGTTTCCCTACGAGCAGTACTTC.

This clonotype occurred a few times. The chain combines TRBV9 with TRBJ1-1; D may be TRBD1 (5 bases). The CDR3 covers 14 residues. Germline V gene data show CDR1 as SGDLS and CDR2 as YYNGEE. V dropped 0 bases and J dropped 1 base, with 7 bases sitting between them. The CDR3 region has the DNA TGTGCCAGCAGCGTAGTTCAGGGGAACACTGAAGCTTTCTTT. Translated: CASSVVQGNTEAFF. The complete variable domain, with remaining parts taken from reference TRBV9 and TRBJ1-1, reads DSGVTQTPKHLITATGQRVTLRCSPRSGDLSVYWYQQSLDQGLQFLIQYYNGEERAKGNILERFSAQQFPDLHSELNLSSLELGDSALYFCASSVVQGNTEAFFGQGTRLTVV.

CDR3 residues: CSVERGENVLTF. CDR3 DNA: TGCAGCGTTGAAAGAGGGGAGAACGTCCTGACTTTC. The rearrangement uses TRBV29-1 and TRBJ2-6; D might be TRBD1 or TRBD2, each matching 5 bases. Germline V gene data show CDR1 as SQVTM and CDR2 as ANQGSEA. V lost 2 bases to trimming and J lost 10 bases, with 9 bases between them. The CDR3 is 12 residues long. The variable domain in full, with the rest retrieved from reference TRBV29-1 and TRBJ2-6, is SAVISQKPSRDICQRGTSLTIQCQVDSQVTMMFWYRQQPGQSLTLIATANQGSEATYESGFVIDKFPISRPNLTFSTLTVSNMSPEDSSIYLCSVERGENVLTFGAGSRLTVL.

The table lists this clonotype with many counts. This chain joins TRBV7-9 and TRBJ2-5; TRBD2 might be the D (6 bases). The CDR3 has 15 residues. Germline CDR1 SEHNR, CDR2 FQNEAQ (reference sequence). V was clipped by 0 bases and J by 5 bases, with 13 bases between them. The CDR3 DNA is TGTGCCAGCAGCTTAGCGGACGGGAGCGTTGAGACCCAGTACTTC. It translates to CASSLADGSVETQYF.

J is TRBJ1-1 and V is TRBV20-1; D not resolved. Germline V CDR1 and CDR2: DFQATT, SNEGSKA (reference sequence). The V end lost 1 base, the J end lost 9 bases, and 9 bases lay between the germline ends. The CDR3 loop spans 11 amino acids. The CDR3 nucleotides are TGCAGTGCTAGAGGACTTACTAAAGCTTTCTTT. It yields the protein CSARGLTKAFF.

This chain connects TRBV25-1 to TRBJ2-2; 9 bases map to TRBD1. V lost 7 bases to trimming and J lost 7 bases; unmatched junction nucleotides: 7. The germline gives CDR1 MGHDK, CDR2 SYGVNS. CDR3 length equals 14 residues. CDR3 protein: CASKGQGYNGELFF. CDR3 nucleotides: TGTGCCAGCAAGGGACAGGGTTATAACGGGGAGCTGTTTTTT.

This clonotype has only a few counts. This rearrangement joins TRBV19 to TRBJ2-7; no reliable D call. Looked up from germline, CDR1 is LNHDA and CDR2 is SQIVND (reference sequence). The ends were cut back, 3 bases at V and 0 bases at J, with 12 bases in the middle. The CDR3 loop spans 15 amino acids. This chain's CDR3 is CASSMLAASSYEQYF. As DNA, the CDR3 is TGTGCCAGTAGTATGTTAGCTGCTAGCTCCTACGAGCAGTACTTC.

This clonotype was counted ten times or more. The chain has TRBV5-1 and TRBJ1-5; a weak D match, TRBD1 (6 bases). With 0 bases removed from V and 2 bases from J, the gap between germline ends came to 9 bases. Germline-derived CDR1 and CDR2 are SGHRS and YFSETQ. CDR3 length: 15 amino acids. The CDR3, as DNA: TGCGCCAGCAGCTTGGAGGGGGTAGGCAATCAGCCCCAGCATTTT. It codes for CASSLEGVGNQPQHF.

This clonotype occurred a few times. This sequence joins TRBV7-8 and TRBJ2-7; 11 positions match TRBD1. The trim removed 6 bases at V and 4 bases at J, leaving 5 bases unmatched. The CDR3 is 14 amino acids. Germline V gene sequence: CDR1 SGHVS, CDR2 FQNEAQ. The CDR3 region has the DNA TGTGCCAGCAGTTCCGGGGACAGGGGGTACGAGCAGTACTTC. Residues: CASSSGDRGYEQYF.

CDR3 nucleotides: TGCAGTGCTAGAGATTCGGGGGGAAGCAATCAGCCCCAGCATTTT. It specifies CSARDSGGSNQPQHF. The chain employs TRBV20-1 and TRBJ1-5; tentative D call: TRBD1 (5 bases). V lost 0 bases, J lost 1 base, and 10 bases lay in between. This CDR3 is 15 amino acids long. The germline V gene encodes CDR1 DFQATT and CDR2 SNEGSKA (reference sequence).

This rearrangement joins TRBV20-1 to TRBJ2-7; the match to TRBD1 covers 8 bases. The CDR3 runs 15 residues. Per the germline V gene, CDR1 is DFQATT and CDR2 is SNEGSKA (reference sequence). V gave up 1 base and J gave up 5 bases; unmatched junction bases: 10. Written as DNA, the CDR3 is TGCAGTGCTAGAGGGTCTTCGTCAGGGGGCGACGAGCAGTACTTC. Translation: CSARGSSSGGDEQYF.

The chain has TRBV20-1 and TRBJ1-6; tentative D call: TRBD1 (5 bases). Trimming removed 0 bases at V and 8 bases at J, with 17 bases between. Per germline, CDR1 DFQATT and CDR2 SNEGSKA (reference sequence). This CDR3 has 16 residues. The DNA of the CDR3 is TGCAGTGCTAGAGAAGCGGGGGGATACCAAGATTCACCCCTCCACTTT. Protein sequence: CSAREAGGYQDSPLHF.

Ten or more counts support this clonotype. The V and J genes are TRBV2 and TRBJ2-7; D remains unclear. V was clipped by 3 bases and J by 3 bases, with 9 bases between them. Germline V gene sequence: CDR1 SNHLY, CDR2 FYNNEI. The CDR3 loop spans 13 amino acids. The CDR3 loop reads CASSDRPSYEQYF. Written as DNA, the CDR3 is TGTGCCAGCAGTGACCGACCCAGCTACGAGCAGTACTTC.

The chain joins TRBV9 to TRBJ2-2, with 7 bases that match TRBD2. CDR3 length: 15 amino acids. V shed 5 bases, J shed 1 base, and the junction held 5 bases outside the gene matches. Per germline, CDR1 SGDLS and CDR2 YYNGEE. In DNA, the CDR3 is TGTGCCAGCAGTGGGGGAGGGGTGAACACCGGGGAGCTGTTTTTT. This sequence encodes CASSGGGVNTGELFF.

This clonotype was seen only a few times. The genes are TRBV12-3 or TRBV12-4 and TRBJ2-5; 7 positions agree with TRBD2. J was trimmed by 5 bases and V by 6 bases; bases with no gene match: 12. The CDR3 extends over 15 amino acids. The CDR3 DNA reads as TGTGCCAGCAGCCTCGGAGCGGGGTTTGCCGAGACCCAGTACTTC. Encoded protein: CASSLGAGFAETQYF.

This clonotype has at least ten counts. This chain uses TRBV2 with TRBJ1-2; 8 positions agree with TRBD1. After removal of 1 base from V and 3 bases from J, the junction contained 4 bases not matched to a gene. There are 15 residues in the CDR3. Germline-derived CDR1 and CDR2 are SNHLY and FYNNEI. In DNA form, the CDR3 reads TGTGCCAGCAGTGAAGGACAGGGGCCTTACTATGGCTACACCTTC. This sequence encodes CASSEGQGPYYGYTF.

The CDR3 reads CASQTGSDTGELFF. The CDR3, as DNA: TGTGCCAGCCAGACAGGGTCGGACACCGGGGAGCTGTTTTTT. The rearrangement joins TRBV9 to TRBJ2-2, with 7 bases identical to TRBD1. Germline lookup yields CDR1 SGDLS and CDR2 YYNGEE. CDR3 length: 14 residues. J was trimmed by 3 bases and V by 7 bases; bases with no gene match: 6.

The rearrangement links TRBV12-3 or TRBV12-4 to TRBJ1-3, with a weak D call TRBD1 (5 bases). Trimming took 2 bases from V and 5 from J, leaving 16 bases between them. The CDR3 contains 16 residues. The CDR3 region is CASSLPIPGLRNTIYF. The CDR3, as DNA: TGTGCCAGCAGTTTACCTATCCCGGGACTGAGAAACACCATATATTTT.

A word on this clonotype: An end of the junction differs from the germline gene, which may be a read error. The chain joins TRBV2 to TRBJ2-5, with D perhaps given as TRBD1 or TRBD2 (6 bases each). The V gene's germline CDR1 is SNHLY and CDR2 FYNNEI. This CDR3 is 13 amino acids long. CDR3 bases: TGTGCCAGCAGCTTGGAGGGATCGGGGGCCCAATACTTC. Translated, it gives CASSLEGSGAQYF.